Below, one TCR beta chain is given with its context. Its antigen remains unknown. These data originate in a study of T cells in Graves' hyperthyroidism and ophthalmopathy. The study left out patients who had uncontrolled infection, other autoimmune disease, pregnancy or lactation. Trimming took 10 bases from V and 6 from J; bases not matched to a gene: 7. The CDR3 totals 13 residues. Amplification of TCR beta CDR3 regions used RNA as the template. The HTBI primer set served for first-round RT-PCR of the TCR CDR3. Using its own MiXCR run on the multiplex PCR reads, TCRdb lists one record per CDR3 protein. Here the sample spans roughly 600,000 distinct CDR3 sequences, about 14% being singletons. Study conclusions and caveats: Blood also carried most thyroid clonotypes expanded above 0.001.

The chain joins TRBV12-3 or TRBV12-4 to TRBJ2-1, with TRBD2 matching 9 bases. This TCR came from a woman between 45 and 60 years old with Graves' ophthalmopathy. The source material was blood. The chain's CDR3 is CATLAGMINEQFF. The CDR3 nucleotides are TGTGCCACACTAGCGGGTATGATCAATGAGCAGTTCTTC.